Each of the 29 T cell receptor beta chains below was sequenced from the same sample in a study of T cell responses to AZD1222 COVID-19 vaccine. The data were produced by immunoSEQ multiplex PCR, yet TCRdb's version contains in-frame clones alone and is incomplete. The table has tens of thousands of clones, approximately 85% seen once. The starting material was peripheral blood, obtained 28 days after the second AZD1222 dose. These receptors originate from an adult who received the AZD1222 COVID-19 vaccine.

The CDR3 protein is CASSEYRLNEQFF. CDR3 bases: TGTGCCAGCAGTGAATACAGACTAAATGAGCAGTTCTTC. V is TRBV6-1 and J is TRBJ2-1, with D maybe TRBD2 (5 bases). The germline V gene encodes CDR1 MNHNS and CDR2 SASEGT. This CDR3 has 13 amino acids. Between the trimmed V and J ends, which lost 2 bases and 7 bases, there was a span of 9 bases.

The rearrangement joins TRBV15 to TRBJ2-6; TRBD2 aligns across 9 bases. J was trimmed by 0 bases and V by 5 bases; bases with no gene match: 8. Per the germline V gene, CDR1 is LNHNV and CDR2 is YYDKDF (reference sequence). The CDR3 extends over 18 amino acids. The CDR3 sequence is CATSGGSGGVSGANVLTF. For the CDR3, the DNA is TGTGCCACCAGCGGAGGTAGCGGGGGTGTCTCTGGGGCCAACGTCCTGACTTTC.

V and J are TRBV6-1 and TRBJ2-7, with 10 nucleotides matching TRBD2. This CDR3 is 16 amino acids long. Trimming took 0 bases from V and 3 from J; bases not matched to a gene: 5. The germline CDR1 and CDR2 sequences are MNHNS and SASEGT. The CDR3 DNA follows: TGTGCCAGCAGTGAAGCGCTAGCGGGGGTGGGCTACGAGCAGTACTTC. This encodes CASSEALAGVGYEQYF.

V usage is TRBV5-8 and J usage is TRBJ2-6, with unresolved D. The CDR3 covers 15 residues. Germline V gene data show CDR1 as SGHTS and CDR2 as YDEGEE. Trimming took off 0 bases at V and 0 bases at J, with 4 bases between the two ends. CDR3 nucleotide sequence: TGTGCCAGCAGCTTGGGACACTCTGGGGCCAACGTCCTGACTTTC. Protein product: CASSLGHSGANVLTF.

The chain employs TRBV18 and TRBJ2-2; a weak D match, TRBD1 (8 bases). The V gene lost 3 bases and the J gene lost 6 bases, with 17 bases spanning the gap. This CDR3 is 16 amino acids long. Germline V gene lookup returns CDR1 KGHSH and CDR2 LQKENI. The CDR3 protein is CASSPRTGRGPGELFF. CDR3 sequence (DNA): TGTGCCAGCTCACCTCGGACAGGGAGGGGACCCGGGGAGCTGTTTTTT.

The V and J genes are TRBV12-3 or TRBV12-4 and TRBJ1-2; D uncertain. The V end was cut by 1 base, the J end by 4 bases, with 7 bases between. The CDR3 has 13 amino acids. This CDR3 is CASSLDSGYGYTF. In DNA form, the CDR3 reads TGTGCCAGCAGTTTAGACAGCGGCTATGGCTACACCTTC.

The chain is built from TRBV27 and TRBJ2-2; 14 nucleotides align to TRBD2. The germline CDR1 and CDR2 sequences are MNHEY and SMNVEV (reference sequence). The length of the CDR3 is 18 residues. The V gene end was trimmed by 5 bases and the J gene end by 0 bases; junction bases not matched to a gene: 5. In nucleotides, the CDR3 is TGTGCCAGCAGTCTGGGACTAGCGGGGGTAGCGAACACCGGGGAGCTGTTTTTT. This sequence encodes CASSLGLAGVANTGELFF.

The chain combines TRBV29-1 with TRBJ1-2; 7 bases match TRBD1. The CDR3 contains 12 residues. After removal of 7 bases from V and 7 bases from J, the junction contained 9 bases not matched to a gene. Germline loops: CDR1 SQVTM, CDR2 ANQGSEA. Here the CDR3 reads CSGRTGEVGYTF. The CDR3 DNA sequence: TGCAGCGGGAGGACAGGAGAGGTTGGCTACACCTTC.

The genes are TRBV7-2 and TRBJ2-7; a weak D match, TRBD2 (6 bases). Germline V gene data show CDR1 as SGHTA and CDR2 as FQGNSA. V dropped 3 bases and J dropped 0 bases, with 12 bases sitting between them. CDR3 length: 15 amino acids. CDR3 loop: CASSLRDLSSYEQYF. The CDR3, as DNA: TGTGCCAGCAGCTTGAGGGACTTGAGCTCCTACGAGCAGTACTTC.

The V call is TRBV10-3, the J call TRBJ2-3; tentatively, D is TRBD1 or TRBD2 (5 bases each). Germline CDR1 ENHRY, CDR2 SYGVKD. V gave up 10 bases and J gave up 6 bases, with 26 bases separating them. The CDR3 extends over 16 amino acids. This CDR3 is CATRDVPQGSMDTQYF. The CDR3 DNA follows: TGTGCCACTCGGGACGTCCCCCAGGGTTCGATGGATACGCAGTATTTT.

The V gene is TRBV5-1, the J gene TRBJ2-2; TRBD2 agrees at 7 bases. There are 18 residues in the CDR3. Germline trimming cut 4 bases from V and 2 bases from J; bases unmatched to any gene: 14. CDR1 SGHRS and CDR2 YFSETQ come from the germline V gene. The CDR3 reads CASSPNLPGTTNTGELFF. The CDR3 DNA reads TGCGCCAGCAGCCCAAACTTACCCGGGACTACAAACACCGGGGAGCTGTTTTTT.

V is TRBV15 and J is TRBJ1-4; 9 bases map to TRBD1. The ends lost 3 bases at V and 3 bases at J; junction bases unmatched: 8. This CDR3 has 17 amino acids. CDR1 is LNHNV and CDR2 is YYDKDF in the germline V gene (reference sequence). CDR3: CATSSGTGSLANEKLFF. The CDR3 nucleotides read TGTGCCACCAGCAGCGGGACAGGGAGCTTAGCTAATGAAAAACTGTTTTTT.

The chain combines TRBV4-1 with TRBJ2-2, with D uncertain. Germline V lookup: CDR1 MGHRA, CDR2 YSYEKL. This CDR3 has 15 residues. V shed 4 bases and J shed 5 bases, with 14 bases lying between them. For the CDR3, the DNA is TGCGCCAGCAGCCCCCGGACCCTAGGAACCGGGGAGCTGTTTTTT. Its translation: CASSPRTLGTGELFF.

The chain employs TRBV28 and TRBJ1-4, with 12 positions matching TRBD1. The CDR3 has 15 residues. The germline V gene has CDR1 MDHEN and CDR2 SYDVKM. Trimming removed 4 bases from V and 10 bases from J; junction bases left unmatched: 7. CDR3 DNA: TGTGCCAGCAGTTCCTCCGGGACAGGGGGCGGAAAACTGTTTTTT. Amino acids: CASSSSGTGGGKLFF.

The V gene is TRBV7-2, the J gene TRBJ1-1; D is unclear. V was shortened by 1 base and J by 11 bases, with 8 bases between the two germline ends. The CDR3 has 11 amino acids. Germline loops: CDR1 SGHTA, CDR2 FQGNSA. CDR3 sequence: CASSLVRGAFF. The CDR3 DNA reads TGTGCCAGCAGCTTAGTCCGCGGGGCTTTCTTT.

The chain employs TRBV6-6 and TRBJ2-1, with no clear D. The CDR3 consists of 15 residues. Germline values: CDR1 MNHNY, CDR2 SVGAGI (reference sequence). Trimming took 3 bases from V and 5 from J, leaving 14 bases between them. The CDR3 spells CASSYRSTRNNEQFF. The CDR3, as DNA: TGTGCCAGCAGTTATAGGTCAACCAGGAACAATGAGCAGTTCTTC.

This clone was seen repeatedly, ten times or more. CDR3 region: CASYTQGAGYGYTF. CDR3 nucleotides: TGTGCCAGCTATACCCAGGGGGCCGGTTATGGCTACACCTTC. This chain links TRBV28 with TRBJ1-2; 8 bases line up with TRBD1. The CDR3 has 14 amino acids. Germline V gene sequence: CDR1 MDHEN, CDR2 SYDVKM. V trimming: 8 bases; J trimming: 5 bases; junction bases outside the gene matches: 10.

The chain has TRBV19 and TRBJ1-2; 9 positions agree with TRBD1. The CDR3 contains 13 residues. V was clipped by 5 bases and J by 6 bases; unmatched bases: 4. CDR1 LNHDA and CDR2 SQIVND come from the germline V gene (reference sequence). The CDR3 spells CASSRDREDGYTF. DNA of the CDR3: TGTGCCAGTAGTCGGGACAGGGAAGATGGCTACACCTTC.

The chain has TRBV29-1 and TRBJ1-3; unclear D gene. This CDR3 is built from 13 residues. Trimming shortened V by 4 bases and J by 0 bases, and 7 bases separated the two germline ends. Germline V gene lookup returns CDR1 SQVTM and CDR2 ANQGSEA. Here the CDR3 reads CSVVVSSGNTIYF. The CDR3 bases are TGCAGCGTTGTGGTGAGCTCTGGAAACACCATATATTTT.

The chain employs TRBV10-3 and TRBJ1-6, with 9 positions matching TRBD1. Germline V gene lookup returns CDR1 ENHRY and CDR2 SYGVKD. The V segment lost 2 bases and the J segment 7 bases; nucleotides outside the gene matches: 9. The CDR3 extends over 17 amino acids. The CDR3 loop reads CAISETTGGRGNSPLHF. DNA of the CDR3: TGTGCCATCAGTGAGACGACAGGGGGACGGGGGAATTCACCCCTCCACTTT.

This chain joins TRBV19 and TRBJ2-1; 11 bases line up with TRBD1. Trimming removed 7 bases from V and 4 bases from J; junction bases left unmatched: 9. The CDR3 sequence is 16 residues long. Per the germline V gene, CDR1 is LNHDA and CDR2 is SQIVND (reference sequence). The CDR3 sequence: CASTRTGTGGYNEQFF. In DNA form, the CDR3 reads TGTGCCAGTACTAGAACCGGGACAGGGGGTTACAATGAGCAGTTCTTC.

This clone showed up just once. The V and J genes are TRBV7-3 and TRBJ2-5; no definite D call. V lost 8 bases and J lost 1, with 17 bases in between. Germline V gene sequence: CDR1 SGHTA, CDR2 FQGTGA. This CDR3 has 15 residues. The CDR3 sequence: CASAQRPTGQETQYF. For the CDR3, the DNA is TGTGCCAGCGCCCAACGGCCTACCGGCCAAGAGACCCAGTACTTC. Drawing the rest from reference TRBV7-3 and TRBJ2-5, the complete variable domain is GAGVSQTPSNKVTEKGKYVELRCDPISGHTALYWYRQSLGQGPEFLIYFQGTGAADDSGLPNDRFFAVRPEGSVSTLKIQRTERGDSAVYLCASAQRPTGQETQYFGPGTRLLVL.

V is TRBV9 and J is TRBJ1-3, with a possible D match to TRBD1 (6 bases). CDR1 and CDR2 from the germline V gene are SGDLS and YYNGEE. Trimming took off 0 bases at V and 4 bases at J, with 8 bases between the two ends. The CDR3 is 14 residues long. Here the CDR3 reads CASSVDGQGNTIYF. The CDR3 nucleotides read TGTGCCAGCAGCGTAGATGGACAGGGAAACACCATATATTTT.

This chain joins TRBV30 and TRBJ2-1, with 12 bases fitting TRBD2. CDR1 is GTSNPN and CDR2 is SVGIG in the germline V gene (reference sequence). J gave up 2 bases and V 7 bases, and 12 bases lay outside the gene matches. The length of the CDR3 is 17 residues. Written as DNA, the CDR3 is TGTGCCTCTCAGGGGCTAGCGGGGGGGAGGGCCTACAATGAGCAGTTCTTC. Amino acids: CASQGLAGGRAYNEQFF.

The chain employs TRBV7-9 and TRBJ1-1; D may be TRBD1 (6 bases). This CDR3 has 13 amino acids. CDR1 is SEHNR and CDR2 is FQNEAQ in the germline V gene (reference sequence). V was clipped by 5 bases and J by 1 base, with 8 bases between them. CDR3 region: CASSLGANTEAFF. DNA of the CDR3: TGTGCCAGCAGCCTGGGGGCGAACACTGAAGCTTTCTTT.

Only a few counts were recorded for this clone. This rearrangement joins TRBV6-1 to TRBJ2-7; D unresolved. Germline CDR1 and CDR2: MNHNS and SASEGT. This CDR3 spans 14 amino acids. V lost 0 bases to trimming and J lost 4 bases, with 10 bases between them. The CDR3 here is CASSEAGFGYEQYF. The CDR3 nucleotides are TGTGCCAGCAGTGAAGCAGGGTTCGGGTACGAGCAGTACTTC.

Turning to this clone: This same CDR3 is encoded by further DNA sequences in the sample. The rearrangement uses TRBV20-1 and TRBJ2-5, with D uncertain. Germline loops: CDR1 DFQATT, CDR2 SNEGSKA (reference sequence). V lost 2 bases and J 5 bases, leaving 6 bases between the germline ends. The CDR3 length is 11 residues. Written as DNA, the CDR3 is TGCAGTGCTAGACTGGGGGAGACCCAGTACTTC. Its translation: CSARLGETQYF.

This clone came up once. CDR3: CASSQDRDGYGYTF. DNA of the CDR3: TGTGCCAGCAGCCAGGACAGGGACGGTTACGGCTACACCTTC. The V and J genes are TRBV4-2 and TRBJ1-2; 8 nucleotides agree with TRBD1. The ends lost 3 bases at V and 8 bases at J; junction bases unmatched: 8. The V gene's germline CDR1 is LGHNA and CDR2 YNFKEQ. The CDR3 totals 14 residues.

The gene calls are TRBV7-3 and TRBJ1-4; D is undetermined. The V end lost 2 bases, the J end lost 0 bases, and 7 bases lay between the germline ends. Germline-derived CDR1 and CDR2 are SGHTA and FQGTGA. There are 15 residues in the CDR3. For the CDR3, the DNA is TGTGCCAGCAGCTTACTCGGTCCAACTAATGAAAAACTGTTTTTT. Its protein product is CASSLLGPTNEKLFF.